This T cell receptor beta chain was sequenced during a study of T cell responses to AZD1222 COVID-19 vaccine. Analysis merged second doses at about 4 or about 12 weeks. The assay was immunoSEQ multiplex PCR, and TCRdb's table has in-frame clones only and misses some. The top ten clones hold around 2.9% of a sample with tens of thousands of clones, about 90% of them seen once. Sequenced here: peripheral blood, sampled 28 days after the second AZD1222 dose. The TCR comes from an adult who received the AZD1222 COVID-19 vaccine.

The chain's CDR3 is CASSLSREKHGYTF. CDR3 DNA: TGTGCCAGCAGCTTGTCACGGGAAAAGCATGGCTACACCTTC. The rearrangement joins TRBV7-9 to TRBJ1-2, with D unclear. Trimming removed 3 bases at V and 6 bases at J, with 14 bases between. CDR3 length equals 14 residues. Per the germline V gene, CDR1 is SEHNR and CDR2 is FQNEAQ (reference sequence).